This paragraph reports one T cell receptor (beta chain). As yet, its antigen is unknown. V shed 3 bases, J shed 5 bases, and the junction held 8 bases outside the gene matches. The germline V gene has CDR1 SGHRS and CDR2 YFSETQ. This CDR3 region has 15 residues. These data belong to a study of cytomegalovirus exposure and HLA in healthy donors. Study-wide results and caveats: Most TCR beta V segments were productive about 90% or about 30% of the time in an earlier analysis. Accurate HLA-A and HLA-B prediction from TCR beta sequences was reported for most subjects. The investigators catalogued 150 or so TCR beta chains as cytomegalovirus-associated.

In the PCR, 60 Vbeta and 13 Jbeta primers were used. Measured with immunoSEQ multiplex PCR; TCRdb has only the in-frame clones, and not every one. The repertoire has about 180,000 clones, around 80% of them found once; the top ten carry around 1.5%. This TCR came from a man aged 18 to 35 in good health and CMV-seronegative. The chain joins TRBV5-1 to TRBJ2-7, with 10 bases that match TRBD1. The sequencing input was PBMCs. As DNA, the CDR3 is TGCGCCAGCAGCTCTGGGACAGGGGATTACCACGAGCAGTACTTC. This sequence encodes CASSSGTGDYHEQYF.